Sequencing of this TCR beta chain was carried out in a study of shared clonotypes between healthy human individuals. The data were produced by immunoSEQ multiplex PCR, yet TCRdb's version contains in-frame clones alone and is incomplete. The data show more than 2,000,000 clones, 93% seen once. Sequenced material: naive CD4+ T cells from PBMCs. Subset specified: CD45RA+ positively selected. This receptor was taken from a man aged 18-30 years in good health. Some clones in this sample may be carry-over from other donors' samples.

DNA for the CDR3: TGTGCCAGCAGGTCGGGACTAGCGGGACGCACAGATACGCAGTATTTT. Its protein product is CASRSGLAGRTDTQYF. The chain links TRBV7-8 to TRBJ2-3, with 13 bases fitting TRBD2. V lost 6 bases and J lost 1; bases outside the gene matches: 4. The CDR3 totals 16 residues. Germline CDR1 is SGHVS and CDR2 is FQNEAQ. The full variable domain, in which reference TRBV7-8 and TRBJ2-3 provide the parts outside the CDR3, is GAGVSQSPRYKVAKRGQDVALRCDPISGHVSLFWYQQALGQGPEFLTYFQNEAQLDKSGLPSDRFFAERPEGSVSTLKIQRTQQEDSAVYLCASRSGLAGRTDTQYFGPGTRLTVL.